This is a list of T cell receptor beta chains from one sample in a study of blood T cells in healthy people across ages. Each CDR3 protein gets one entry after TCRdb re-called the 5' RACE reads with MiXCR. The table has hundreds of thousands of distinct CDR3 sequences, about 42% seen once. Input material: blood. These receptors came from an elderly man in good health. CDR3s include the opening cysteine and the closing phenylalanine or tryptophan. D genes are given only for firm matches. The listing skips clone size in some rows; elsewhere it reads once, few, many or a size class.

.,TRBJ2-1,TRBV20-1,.,CSAREGAGEQFF,TGCAGTGCTAGGGAGGGAGCGGGTGAGCAGTTCTTC
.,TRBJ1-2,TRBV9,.,CASSVARAGDYGYTF,TGTGCCAGCAGCGTAGCTCGGGCAGGGGACTATGGCTACACCTTC
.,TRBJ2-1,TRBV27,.,CASSLPAPEFEQFF,TGTGCCAGCAGTCTCCCAGCGCCCGAGTTTGAGCAGTTCTTC
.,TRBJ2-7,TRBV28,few,CASGDWTDQYF,TGTGCCAGCGGAGATTGGACCGACCAGTACTTC
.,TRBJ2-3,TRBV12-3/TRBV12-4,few,CASSLSGSRTDTQYF,TGTGCCAGCAGTTTATCGGGTAGCCGCACAGATACGCAGTATTTT
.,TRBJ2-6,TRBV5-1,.,CASSPDGGANVLTF,TGCGCCAGCAGCCCGGACGGTGGGGCCAACGTCCTGACTTTC
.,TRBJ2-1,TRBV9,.,CASSVASDPVGGEQFF,TGTGCCAGCAGCGTAGCTTCGGACCCCGTGGGTGGTGAGCAGTTCTTC
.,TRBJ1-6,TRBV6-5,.,CVSSYSRPWNPHF,TGTGTCAGCAGTTACTCGAGACCTTGGAACCCCCACTTT
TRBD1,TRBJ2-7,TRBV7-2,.,CASSAQTGGATYEQYF,TGTGCCAGCAGCGCCCAGACAGGGGGCGCCACCTACGAGCAGTACTTC
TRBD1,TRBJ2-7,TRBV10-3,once,CAISGQYRGSYEQYF,TGTGCCATCAGTGGACAATACAGGGGTTCCTACGAGCAGTACTTC
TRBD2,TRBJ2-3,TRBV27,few,CASRLAGGVDTQYF,TGTGCCAGCAGACTAGCGGGAGGTGTAGATACGCAGTATTTT
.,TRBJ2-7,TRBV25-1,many,CASSDPTRVGGEQYF,TGTGCCAGCAGTGACCCGACCAGGGTAGGGGGCGAGCAGTACTTC
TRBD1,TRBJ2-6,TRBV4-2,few,CASSQGRQGIAGANVLTF,TGTGCCAGCAGCCAAGGGAGACAGGGGATTGCTGGGGCCAACGTCCTGACTTTC
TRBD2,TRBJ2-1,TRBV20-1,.,CSGETSGRVGEQVF,TGCAGTGGAGAGACTAGCGGGAGGGTGGGTGAGCAGGTCTTC
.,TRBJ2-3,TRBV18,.,CASSPDYLETDTQYF,TGTGCCAGCTCACCGGACTACCTTGAGACAGATACGCAGTATTTT
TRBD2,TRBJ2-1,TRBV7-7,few,CASSLGAGEYNEQFF,TGTGCTAGCAGCTTAGGAGCGGGAGAGTATAATGAGCAGTTCTTC
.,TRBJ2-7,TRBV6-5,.,CASSYFGPDGAEQYF,TGTGCCAGCAGTTACTTCGGCCCTGACGGAGCCGAGCAGTACTTC
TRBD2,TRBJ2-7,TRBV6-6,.,CASSPGGGGRDEQYF,TGTGCCAGCAGCCCGGGGGGGGGAGGGCGAGACGAGCAGTACTTC
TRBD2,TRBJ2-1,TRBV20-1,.,CSADQAGDEQFF,TGCAGTGCGGACCAAGCGGGGGATGAGCAGTTCTTC
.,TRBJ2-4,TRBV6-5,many,CASSPTTGGGRKYF,TGTGCCAGCAGTCCCACGACAGGAGGGGGCAGAAAGTACTTC
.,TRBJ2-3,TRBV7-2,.,CASSPRTGGGFTDTQYF,TGTGCCAGCAGCCCTCGGACAGGCGGGGGGTTCACAGATACGCAGTATTTT
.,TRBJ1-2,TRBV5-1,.,CASSLDWSSGYTF,TGCGCCAGCAGCTTGGACTGGTCGAGTGGCTACACCTTC
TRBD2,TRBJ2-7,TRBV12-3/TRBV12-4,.,CASRGGSSYNEQYF,TGTGCCAGCAGGGGCGGGAGTTCCTACAATGAGCAGTACTTC
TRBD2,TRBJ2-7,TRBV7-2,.,CASSLGASGSGEQYF,TGTGCCAGCAGCTTAGGTGCTAGCGGGAGCGGGGAGCAGTACTTC
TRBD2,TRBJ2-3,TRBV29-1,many,CSVDSLAESSTDTQYF,TGCAGCGTTGACTCGCTAGCGGAATCTAGCACAGATACGCAGTATTTT
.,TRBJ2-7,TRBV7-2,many,CASSSTDEQYF,TGTGCCAGCAGCTCTACCGACGAGCAGTACTTC
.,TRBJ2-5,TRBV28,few,CASSHASSETQYF,TGTGCCAGCAGTCACGCCAGCTCGGAGACCCAGTACTTC
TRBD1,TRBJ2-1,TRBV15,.,CATSRDQGATYNEQFF,TGTGCCACCAGCAGAGATCAGGGGGCGACCTACAATGAGCAGTTCTTC
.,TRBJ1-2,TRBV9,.,CASTPFHTSTIGYTF,TGTGCCAGCACCCCTTTCCACACTTCTACTATTGGCTACACCTTC
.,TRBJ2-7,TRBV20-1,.,CSASKYEQYF,TGCAGTGCCAGTAAGTACGAGCAGTACTTC
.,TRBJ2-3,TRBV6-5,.,CASSYGGTVTDTQYF,TGTGCCAGCAGTTACGGGGGGACAGTTACAGATACGCAGTATTTT
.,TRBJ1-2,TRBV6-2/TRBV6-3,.,CASSTGYGYTF,TGTGCCAGCAGTACAGGGTATGGCTACACCTTC
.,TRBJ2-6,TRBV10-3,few,CAISESIVLTF,TGTGCCATCAGTGAGTCTATCGTCCTGACTTTC
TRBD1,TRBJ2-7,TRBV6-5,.,CASSTGQGRYEQYF,TGTGCCAGCAGCACGGGACAGGGGAGATACGAGCAGTACTTC
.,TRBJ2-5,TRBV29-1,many,CSVELPGETQYF,TGCAGCGTTGAGTTACCCGGAGAGACCCAGTACTTC
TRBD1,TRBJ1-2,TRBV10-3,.,CAISESKTGSGYTF,TGTGCCATCAGTGAGTCGAAGACAGGGAGTGGCTACACCTTC
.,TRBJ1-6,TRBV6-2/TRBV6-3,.,CASSYSNPPLHF,TGTGCCAGCAGTTACTCGAATCCACCCCTCCACTTT
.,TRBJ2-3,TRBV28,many,CASSRDGGTDTQYF,TGTGCCAGCAGTCGGGACGGAGGCACAGATACGCAGTATTTT
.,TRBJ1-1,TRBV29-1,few,CSVVRSQNTEAFF,TGCAGCGTTGTGAGGTCACAGAACACTGAAGCTTTCTTT
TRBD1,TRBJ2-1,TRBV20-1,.,CSARDNRGYNEQFF,TGCAGTGCTAGAGATAACAGGGGATACAATGAGCAGTTCTTC
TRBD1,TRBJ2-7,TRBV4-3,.,CASSHGQGGYYEQYF,TGCGCCAGCAGCCACGGACAGGGCGGGTACTACGAGCAGTACTTC
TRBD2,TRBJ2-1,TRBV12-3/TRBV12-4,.,CASSRKASGLDNNEQFF,TGTGCCAGCAGCCGTAAGGCTAGCGGATTAGACAACAATGAGCAGTTCTTC
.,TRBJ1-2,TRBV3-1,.,CASSQEGQGAAYGYTF,TGTGCCAGCAGCCAAGAAGGGCAAGGGGCGGCCTATGGCTACACCTTC
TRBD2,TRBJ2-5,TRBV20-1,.,CSAHGRGGTQYF,TGCAGTGCCCACGGCCGGGGGGGGACCCAGTACTTC
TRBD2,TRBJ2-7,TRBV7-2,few,CASSWGAGGSYEQYF,TGTGCCAGCAGCTGGGGGGCGGGAGGATCCTACGAGCAGTACTTC
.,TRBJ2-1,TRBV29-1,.,CSVRVLLAYNDQFF,TGCAGCGTAAGGGTGCTCCTGGCGTACAATGATCAGTTCTTC
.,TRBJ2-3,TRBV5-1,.,CASSLSGFDTQYF,TGCGCCAGCAGCTTGTCAGGTTTTGATACGCAGTATTTT
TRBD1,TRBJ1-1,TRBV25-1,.,CASSGTGTGVRGPMNTEAFF,TGTGCCAGCAGTGGCACCGGGACAGGGGTGAGGGGGCCCATGAACACTGAAGCTTTCTTT
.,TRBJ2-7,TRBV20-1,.,CGAKWRASYEQYF,TGCGGTGCCAAGTGGCGGGCCTCCTACGAGCAGTACTTC
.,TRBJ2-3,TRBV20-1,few,CSARKGAFTDTQYF,TGCAGTGCTAGAAAAGGGGCCTTCACAGATACGCAGTATTTT
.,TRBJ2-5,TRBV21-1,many,CASRKIQGVDETQYF,TGTGCCAGCAGGAAGATTCAGGGTGTTGACGAGACCCAGTACTTC
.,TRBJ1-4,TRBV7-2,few,CASSLDGTFLGHEKLFF,TGTGCCAGCAGCTTAGATGGGACTTTCCTAGGTCATGAAAAACTGTTTTTT
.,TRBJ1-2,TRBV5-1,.,CASSLGTGTIPYGYTF,TGCGCCAGCAGCTTGGGAACGGGGACAATACCCTATGGCTACACCTTC